This is a list of T cell receptor beta chains from one sample in a study of blood T cell repertoires in COVID-19. Measured with immunoSEQ multiplex PCR; TCRdb has only the in-frame clones, and not every one. The table records 110,000 to 150,000 clones, around 91% of them present only once. The specimen was peripheral blood. These receptors came from a woman aged 60-70 years with active COVID-19. Each CDR3 is given with its conserved first and last residue. The order of the fields is CDR3 length, D gene, J gene, V gene, clone size, CDR3 DNA, CDR3 protein. A D gene is named only where the DNA matches it firmly. The size entry is marked missing in some rows and otherwise reads once, few, many or a size class.

>14|.|TRBJ1-1|TRBV10-3|.
TGTGCCATCAGTTCGACAGGTATGAACACTGAAGCTTTCTTT
CAISSTGMNTEAFF
>16|TRBD2|TRBJ2-1|TRBV5-6|once
TGTGCCAGCAGCTTGTTATACGGGACTACCTACAATGAGCAGTTCTTC
CASSLLYGTTYNEQFF
>15|.|TRBJ2-7|TRBV11-2|.
TGTGCCAGCAGCTCCCCGGGACTTCGATCCTACGAGCAGTACTTC
CASSSPGLRSYEQYF
>15|.|TRBJ1-5|TRBV9|.
TGTGCCAGCAGCGCAACTACAGGGTACAATCAGCCCCAGCATTTT
CASSATTGYNQPQHF
>15|.|TRBJ2-2|TRBV5-4|.
TGTGCCAGCAGCACGGGACAAAATGGCGCCGGGGAGCTGTTTTTT
CASSTGQNGAGELFF
>16|TRBD2|TRBJ2-5|TRBV9|.
TGTGCCAGCAGCGGTAGCGGGAGGGGTTGGGAGGAGACCCAGTACTTC
CASSGSGRGWEETQYF
>16|TRBD2|TRBJ2-7|TRBV5-5|.
TGTGCCAGCAGCCGGACTAGCGGGAGGACCACCTACGAGCAGTACTTC
CASSRTSGRTTYEQYF
>16|TRBD1|TRBJ2-5|TRBV7-9|.
TGTGCCAGCAGCCACCACTACGGGACAGACCAAGAGACCCAGTACTTC
CASSHHYGTDQETQYF
>14|TRBD1|TRBJ2-7|TRBV7-9|once
TGTGCCAGCAGCTCTAGGGACAGTTACTACGAGCAGTACTTC
CASSSRDSYYEQYF
>17|.|TRBJ1-6|TRBV11-2|.
TGTGCCAGCAGCTTAGATAACCGCGGCAGGGGTAATTCACCCCTCCACTTT
CASSLDNRGRGNSPLHF
>16|TRBD1|TRBJ2-5|TRBV4-1|.
TGCGCCAGCAGCCAAGTCCCCGGACAGGGGCGAGAGACCCAGTACTTC
CASSQVPGQGRETQYF
>18|.|TRBJ2-3|TRBV7-2|.
TGTGCCAGCAGCTTTGTCTCCGGGTTGGACAGACCCACAGATACGCAGTATTTT
CASSFVSGLDRPTDTQYF
>13|.|TRBJ2-1|TRBV28|.
TGTGCCGTTAGAGACAGCTCCTACAATGAGCAGTTCTTC
CAVRDSSYNEQFF
>14|.|TRBJ2-1|TRBV5-4|.
TGTGCCAGCAGCCCGGGATCGACCTACAATGAGCAGTTCTTC
CASSPGSTYNEQFF